These 5 T cell receptor beta chains originate from one sample sequenced in a study of blood T cell repertoires in COVID-19. The data were produced by immunoSEQ multiplex PCR, yet TCRdb's version contains in-frame clones alone and is incomplete. The data hold hundreds of thousands of clones, with 70% to 90% observed a single time. The specimen sequenced was PBMCs or T cells enriched from blood (not recorded which). These receptor sequences come from a man younger than 35 who had recovered from COVID-19.

The genes are TRBV2 and TRBJ2-6, with 7 bases lining up with TRBD1. Trimming removed 7 bases from V and 3 bases from J; junction bases left unmatched: 15. The CDR3 totals 18 residues. Germline loops: CDR1 SNHLY, CDR2 FYNNEI. DNA of the CDR3: TGTGCCAGCACCCTCCCAATAGGGGGCGTGGATGGGGCCAACGTCCTGACTTTC. Its translation: CASTLPIGGVDGANVLTF. The full variable domain, with the rest looked up from reference TRBV2 and TRBJ2-6, is EPEVTQTPSHQVTQMGQEVILRCVPISNHLYFYWYRQILGQKVEFLVSFYNNEISEKSEIFDDQFSVERPDGSNFTLKIRSTKLEDSAMYFCASTLPIGGVDGANVLTFGAGSRLTVL.

The rearrangement joins TRBV6-5 to TRBJ2-7; TRBD2 matches at 11 bases. CDR3 length: 15 residues. V was pared by 0 bases and J by 6 bases, with 4 bases of the junction left unmatched. Germline V gene lookup returns CDR1 MNHEY and CDR2 SVGAGI. Here the CDR3 DNA reads TGTGCCAGCAGTTACTCACTAGCGGGAGTCCTCGAGCAGTACTTC. Its protein product is CASSYSLAGVLEQYF.

Comments on this clone: A junction end diverges from the germline sequence, so it may reflect a read error. The V call is TRBV7-7, the J call TRBJ2-3; 8 bases fit TRBD2. The CDR3 is made up of 17 amino acids. Looked up from germline, CDR1 is SSHAT and CDR2 is FNYEAQ (reference sequence). The CDR3 nucleotides are TGTGCTAGCAGCTTCTGCCTTGTCGGGGGGGCCACAGATACGCAGTATTTT. This translates into CASSFCLVGGATDTQYF.

This chain uses TRBV28 with TRBJ1-5; D unresolved. V was trimmed by 6 bases and J by 5 bases, leaving 14 bases between them. There are 14 residues in the CDR3. Germline V gives CDR1 MDHEN, CDR2 SYDVKM. The CDR3 DNA sequence: TGTGCCAGCAGCCCATTTGAGGCTTATCAGCCCCAGCATTTT. This translates into CASSPFEAYQPQHF.

This sequence joins TRBV28 and TRBJ2-7; TRBD2 aligns across 10 bases. Looked up from germline, CDR1 is MDHEN and CDR2 is SYDVKM. The CDR3 spans 15 residues. Unmatched junction bases numbered 5, after V lost 2 bases and J lost 4 bases. CDR3 nucleotides: TGTGCCAGCAGTTTAAAGCGGGAGGGCCGATACGAGCAGTACTTC. Protein: CASSLKREGRYEQYF.